This section outlines one TCR beta chain sequence together with its context. The germline CDR1 and CDR2 sequences are GTSNPN and SVGIG (reference sequence). Trimming took 3 bases from V and 0 from J, leaving 6 bases between them. CDR3 length: 13 residues. The data stem from a study of cytomegalovirus exposure and HLA in healthy donors. The PCR made use of 60 Vbeta and 13 Jbeta primers. Measured with immunoSEQ multiplex PCR; TCRdb has only the in-frame clones, and not every one. The table lists roughly 100,000 clones, approximately 80% of them singletons. The J gene is TRBJ2-1, the V gene TRBV30, with D uncertain. The clonotype was recovered from a female donor in good health and CMV-seropositive. Sequenced material: PBMCs. In nucleotides, the CDR3 is TGTGCCTGGAGCCTAAGCTCCTACAATGAGCAGTTCTTC. This codes for CAWSLSSYNEQFF.